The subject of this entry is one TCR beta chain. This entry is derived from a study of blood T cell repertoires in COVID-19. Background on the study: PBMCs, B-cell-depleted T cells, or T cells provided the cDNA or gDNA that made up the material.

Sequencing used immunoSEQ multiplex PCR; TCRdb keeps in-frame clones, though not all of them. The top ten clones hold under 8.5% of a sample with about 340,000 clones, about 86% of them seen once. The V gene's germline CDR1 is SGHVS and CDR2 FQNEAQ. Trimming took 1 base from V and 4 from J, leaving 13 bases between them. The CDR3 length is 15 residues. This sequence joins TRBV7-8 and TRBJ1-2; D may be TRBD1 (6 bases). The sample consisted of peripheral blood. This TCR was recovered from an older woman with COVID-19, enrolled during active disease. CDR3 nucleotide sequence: TGTGCCAGCAGCTTAGAGGCAGGGGTCACCTATGGCTACACCTTC. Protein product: CASSLEAGVTYGYTF.